This T cell receptor (beta chain) was sequenced in a study of T cells expressing NK-cell markers. About the study: Source material for TCR beta repertoires consisted of sorted CD3+CD56+NKG2C+, CD3+CD56+NKG2C- and CD3+CD56-NKG2C+ T cells.

TCRdb reprocessed the 5' RACE reads and stores each CDR3 protein as one record, lacking DNA. The data show some 440,000 distinct CDR3 sequences, and the top ten clones hold more than 1.4%. CDR3 length equals 15 residues. CDR1 is DFQATT, CDR2 SNEGSKA, per germline (reference sequence). The receptor's source is a woman in her fifties or sixties in good health. Sequencing was performed on blood T cells: a sorted CD56 or NKG2C T cell subset, CD4+ or CD8+ T cells, or bulk PBMC T cells (not recorded which). The V gene is TRBV20-1, the J gene TRBJ2-1. This CDR3 reads CSARDRMPKWGEQFF.